The sample holds a few counts of the clone carrying this T cell receptor (beta chain). Its antigen is unidentified. Individually, TCR cDNA molecules were each labelled with a unique molecular identifier. TCRdb reprocessed the 5' RACE reads with MiXCR, giving one entry per CDR3 protein. The sample has some 120,000 distinct CDR3 sequences; more than 9% are singletons. The CDR3 spans 17 residues. V lost 4 bases and J 0 bases, leaving 16 bases between the germline ends. From germline, CDR1 is MDHEN and CDR2 SYDVKM. Time point here: blood at routine non-recurrence follow-up after resection. The input material, whole RNA from tumor, nontumor lung or frozen PBMC, was sequenced unsorted. The data derive from a study of spatial heterogeneity in lung cancer. Study-wide results and limits: Tumor TCRs that were ubiquitous and expanded showed up in blood more at resection than follow-up.

The chain joins TRBV28 to TRBJ2-4; possibly TRBD1 for D (5 bases). The sample in question was PBMCs, obtained at follow-up. The TCR originated in a male donor with early-stage non-small cell lung cancer. CDR3 in DNA: TGTGCCAGCAGTTCCCCCCAGGGCCGTCTAGCCAAAAACATTCAGTACTTC. Translated, it gives CASSSPQGRLAKNIQYF.